This T cell receptor (beta chain) is drawn from a study of blood T cell repertoires in COVID-19. About the study: Samples came from the United States, Italy and Spain, spanning acute and convalescent COVID-19. In each case, the material was cDNA or gDNA derived from T cells, B-cell-depleted T cells, or PBMCs.

In the authors' workflow: Estimated nucleated cell counts came from reference gene primer amplification. This table comes from immunoSEQ multiplex PCR, and its TCRdb copy is limited to in-frame clones, with some not included. The V and J calls and the clone size are those of that table, but D and trimming were determined from the DNA. The data contain around 370,000 clones, around 90% of them singletons. Of note for this clone: Within the sample, other DNA sequences also encode this same CDR3.

This receptor was identified in a woman aged 18-29 years who had recovered from COVID-19. The sample taken for sequencing was peripheral blood.

This CDR3 reads CASSLGTGGEAFF. CDR3 DNA sequence: TGTGCCAGCAGCTTAGGGACAGGGGGCGAAGCTTTCTTT. This sequence joins TRBV7-7 and TRBJ1-1; 11 nucleotides line up with TRBD1. The V segment lost 1 base and the J segment 8 bases; nucleotides outside the gene matches: 0. Germline lookup yields CDR1 SSHAT and CDR2 FNYEAQ (reference sequence). CDR3 length: 13 amino acids.